The clone carrying this T cell receptor (beta chain) was detected many times. Its antigen is as yet unknown. The sample is drawn from a study of T cell repertoires in cytomegalovirus infection. Overall study: Recently identified HLA-C-restricted CMV epitopes were used, and well-studied HLA-B-restricted CMV epitopes were used as well. The public TCR beta signatures pointed to both CMV infection and matching HLA type. Notes on the study in general: HLA-C-restricted CMV clonotypes gave the most frequent clonotype in two of eight donors. Cumulative frequency (of public TCR beta family members) identified carriers of CMV plus the relevant HLA.

This CDR3 is 12 amino acids long. Between the trimmed V and J ends, which lost 6 bases and 1 base, there was a span of 5 bases. CDR1 SEHNR and CDR2 FQNEAQ come from the germline V gene (reference sequence). Each CDR3 protein is one row after TCRdb ran MiXCR on the reads. The sample carries around 800,000 distinct CDR3 sequences, over 25% recorded once. The TCR was taken from a human donor in good health (CMV status not recorded). Some clones in this sample may be carry-over from other donors' samples. This sample comprised cultured CD8+ T cells from PBMCs, obtained from culture after CMV antigen stimulation. The V and J genes are TRBV7-9 and TRBJ2-3; unclear D gene. CDR3 region: CASSSGTDTQYF. DNA for the CDR3: TGTGCCAGCAGTTCCGGCACAGATACGCAGTATTTT. The full variable domain, with the rest looked up from reference TRBV7-9 and TRBJ2-3, is DTGVSQNPRHKITKRGQNVTFRCDPISEHNRLYWYRQTLGQGPEFLTYFQNEAQLEKSRLLSDRFSAERPKGSFSTLEIQRTEQGDSAMYLCASSSGTDTQYFGPGTRLTVL.